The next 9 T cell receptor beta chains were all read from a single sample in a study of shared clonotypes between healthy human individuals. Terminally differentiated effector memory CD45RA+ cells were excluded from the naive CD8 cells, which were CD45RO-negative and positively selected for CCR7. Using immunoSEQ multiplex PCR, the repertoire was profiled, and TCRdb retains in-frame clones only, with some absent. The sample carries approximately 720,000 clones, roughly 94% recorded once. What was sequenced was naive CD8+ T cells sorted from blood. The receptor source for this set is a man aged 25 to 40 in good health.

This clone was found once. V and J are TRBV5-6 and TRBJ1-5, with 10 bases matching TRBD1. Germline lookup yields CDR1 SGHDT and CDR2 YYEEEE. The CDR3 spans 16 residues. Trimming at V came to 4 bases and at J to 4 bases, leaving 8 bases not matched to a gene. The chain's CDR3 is CASSPRDRGPNQPQHF. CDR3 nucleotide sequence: TGTGCCAGCAGCCCCCGGGACAGGGGCCCGAATCAGCCCCAGCATTTT. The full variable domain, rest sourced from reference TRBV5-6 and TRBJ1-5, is DAGVTQSPTHLIKTRGQQVTLRCSPKSGHDTVSWYQQALGQGPQFIFQYYEEEERQRGNFPDRFSGHQFPNYSSELNVNALLLGDSALYLCASSPRDRGPNQPQHFGDGTRLSIL.

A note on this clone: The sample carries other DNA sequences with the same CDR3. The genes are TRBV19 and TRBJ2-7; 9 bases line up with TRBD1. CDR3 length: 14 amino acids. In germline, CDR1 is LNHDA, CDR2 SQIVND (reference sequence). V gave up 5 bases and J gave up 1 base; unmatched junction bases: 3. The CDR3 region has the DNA TGTGCCAGTAGTTCAGGGACAGGGTCCTACGAGCAGTACTTC. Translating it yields CASSSGTGSYEQYF.

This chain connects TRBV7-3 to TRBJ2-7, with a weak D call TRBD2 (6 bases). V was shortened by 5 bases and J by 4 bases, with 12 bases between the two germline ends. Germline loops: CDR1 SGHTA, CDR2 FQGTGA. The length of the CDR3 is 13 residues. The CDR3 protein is CASSTGLPYEQYF. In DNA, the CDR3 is TGTGCCAGCAGCACGGGACTTCCATACGAGCAGTACTTC.

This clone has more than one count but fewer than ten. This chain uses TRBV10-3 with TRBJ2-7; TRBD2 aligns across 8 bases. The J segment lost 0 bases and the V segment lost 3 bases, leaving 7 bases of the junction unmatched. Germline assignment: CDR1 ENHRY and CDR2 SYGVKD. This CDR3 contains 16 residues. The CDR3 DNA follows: TGTGCCATCAGTGACCCCCCGGGGGGGAGCTCCTACGAGCAGTACTTC. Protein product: CAISDPPGGSSYEQYF.

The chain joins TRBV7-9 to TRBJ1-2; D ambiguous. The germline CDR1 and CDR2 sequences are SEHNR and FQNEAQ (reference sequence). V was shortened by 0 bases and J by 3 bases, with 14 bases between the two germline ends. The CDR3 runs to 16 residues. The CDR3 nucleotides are TGTGCCAGCAGCTTAGCTGTGCTCCCGCAGGACTATGGCTACACCTTC. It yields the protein CASSLAVLPQDYGYTF.

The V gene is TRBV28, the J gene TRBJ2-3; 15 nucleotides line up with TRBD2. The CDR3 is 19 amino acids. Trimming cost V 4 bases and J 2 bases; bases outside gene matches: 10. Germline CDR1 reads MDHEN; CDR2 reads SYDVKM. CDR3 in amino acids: CASSSTGTSGRQTTDTQYF. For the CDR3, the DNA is TGTGCCAGCAGTTCGACCGGGACTAGCGGGAGGCAGACCACAGATACGCAGTATTTT.

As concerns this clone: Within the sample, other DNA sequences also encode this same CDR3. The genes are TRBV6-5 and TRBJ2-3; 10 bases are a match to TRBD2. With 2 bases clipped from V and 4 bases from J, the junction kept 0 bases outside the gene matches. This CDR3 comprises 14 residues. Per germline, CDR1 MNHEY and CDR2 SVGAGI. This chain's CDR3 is CASSYLAGADTQYF. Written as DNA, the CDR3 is TGTGCCAGCAGTTACCTAGCGGGAGCAGATACGCAGTATTTT.

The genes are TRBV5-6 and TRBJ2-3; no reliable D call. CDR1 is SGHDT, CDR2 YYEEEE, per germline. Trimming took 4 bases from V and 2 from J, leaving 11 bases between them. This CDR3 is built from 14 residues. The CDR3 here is CASSLASFTDTQYF. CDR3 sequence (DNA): TGTGCCAGCAGCCTCGCGTCCTTCACAGATACGCAGTATTTT.

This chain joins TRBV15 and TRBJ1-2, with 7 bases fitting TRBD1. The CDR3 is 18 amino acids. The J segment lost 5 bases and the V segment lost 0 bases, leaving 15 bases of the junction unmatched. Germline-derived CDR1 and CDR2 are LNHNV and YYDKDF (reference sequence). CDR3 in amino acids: CATSRDGTVAETLYGYTF. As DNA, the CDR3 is TGTGCCACCAGCAGAGATGGGACAGTTGCGGAGACTTTATATGGCTACACCTTC.